These 3 T cell receptor beta chains share one sample of origin, sequenced in a study of shared clonotypes between healthy human individuals. Some clones are missing from TCRdb's copy, which holds only in-frame ones; the method was immunoSEQ multiplex PCR. Seen here are over a million clones, roughly 96% observed once, and the top ten hold 1.2%. The sample comprised naive CD4+ T cells sorted from blood. The sample's subset: CD45RA+ positively selected. Receptors originate from a man aged 25 to 45 in good health.

The CDR3 spells CASILRTGGSYEQYF. The CDR3 nucleotides are TGTGCCAGCATTCTTCGGACAGGGGGATCCTACGAGCAGTACTTC. The gene calls are TRBV2 and TRBJ2-7; 10 positions match TRBD1. The CDR3 length is 15 residues. V was clipped by 7 bases and J by 1 base; unmatched bases: 7. CDR1 is SNHLY and CDR2 is FYNNEI in the germline V gene.

This chain links TRBV19 with TRBJ1-5; D is unclear. V gave up 6 bases and J gave up 2 bases, with 17 bases separating them. Per the germline V gene, CDR1 is LNHDA and CDR2 is SQIVND (reference sequence). This CDR3 region has 16 residues. CDR3 amino acids: CASRSRHGLGNQPQHF. The CDR3 DNA follows: TGTGCCAGTAGGTCCCGACACGGGCTTGGCAATCAGCCCCAGCATTTT.

V gene TRBV7-9 combines with J gene TRBJ2-1; D gene ambiguous. The CDR3 is 12 amino acids. The germline V gene has CDR1 SEHNR and CDR2 FQNEAQ (reference sequence). V was clipped by 5 bases and J by 8 bases, with 10 bases between them. CDR3 coding DNA: TGTGCCAGCAGCATAACATTAGATGAGCAGTTCTTC. This encodes CASSITLDEQFF.